The 17 T cell receptor beta chains reported below all come from one sample, sequenced in a study of low-dose radiotherapy and immunotherapy resistance in tumors (dated by TCRdb to 2021 to 2024). The sequencing machine was an Illumina MiniSeq. To make first-strand cDNA, Superscript III was used along with a set of TRAV- and TRBV-specific primers so that both the TCRalpha and TCRbeta chains were covered. A roughly 22-cycle PCR with Phusion amplified the TCRs, pairing a constant-region primer with the adapter that was attached to the V primers. Clones were called with MiXCR by TCRdb after fastp trimmed the public reads at Q25, and only in-frame beta chains were retained. Each entry merges the rows of one CDR3 protein and shows their most common DNA and genes. The sample includes approximately 90,000 distinct CDR3 sequences, with 9.4% observed a single time. Around 0.97% of the sample is in the top ten clones.

The time point label, read with the paper, signifies: before trial treatment. The sequencing here drew on PBMCs, taken before treatment. These receptors originate from a male donor with prostate cancer.

A few counts support this clonotype. The chain is built from TRBV27 and TRBJ1-5, with D perhaps matching TRBD1 (6 bases). Trimming cost V 5 bases and J 2 bases, with 10 bases left between them. Germline lookup yields CDR1 MNHEY and CDR2 SMNVEV (reference sequence). CDR3 length: 14 amino acids. CDR3 region: CASSGGLGNQPQHF. The DNA for the CDR3 is TGTGCCAGCAGTGGGGGGCTGGGCAATCAGCCCCAGCATTTT.

The chain employs TRBV18 and TRBJ2-3, with D possibly matching TRBD2 (6 bases). Trimming stripped 3 bases from V and 2 bases from J, with 12 bases between. The CDR3 is 15 residues long. The germline V gene has CDR1 KGHSH and CDR2 LQKENI. The CDR3 nucleotides are TGTGCCAGCTCACCCCGTGGCGGGAACACAGATACGCAGTATTTT. Translation: CASSPRGGNTDTQYF.

Comment on this clonotype: A read error is likely here: a far larger clone is one base away. The genes are TRBV27 and TRBJ2-7; TRBD2 matches at 14 bases. This CDR3 comprises 15 residues. V was clipped by 7 bases and J by 7 bases; unmatched bases: 9. The V gene's germline CDR1 is MNHEY and CDR2 SMNVEV (reference sequence). CDR3 loop: CASTTGTSGRQEQYF. As DNA, the CDR3 is TGTGCCAGCACTACCGGGACTAGCGGGAGACAGGAGCAGTACTTC.

This clonotype was seen repeatedly, ten times or more. CDR3 amino acids: CASSIGQPNEQFF. Written as DNA, the CDR3 is TGTGCCAGTAGTATAGGGCAGCCCAACGAGCAGTTCTTC. The chain employs TRBV19 and TRBJ2-1; D is unclear. The CDR3 loop spans 13 amino acids. The germline CDR1 and CDR2 sequences are LNHDA and SQIVND (reference sequence). The V gene lost 1 base and the J gene lost 10 bases, with 11 bases spanning the gap. Complete variable domain (other parts from reference TRBV19 and TRBJ2-1): DGGITQSPKYLFRKEGQNVTLSCEQNLNHDAMYWYRQDPGQGLRLIYYSQIVNDFQKGDIAEGYSVSREKKESFPLTVTSAQKNPTAFYLCASSIGQPNEQFFGPGTRLTVL.

The rearrangement joins TRBV28 to TRBJ1-6; D possibly corresponds to TRBD1 (6 bases). The CDR3 consists of 15 residues. CDR1 is MDHEN, CDR2 SYDVKM, per germline. Trimming removed 4 bases at V and 9 bases at J, with 16 bases between. CDR3 bases: TGTGCCAGCAGTTCCACCCCGGGGACATTTTCACCCCTCCACTTT. Protein product: CASSSTPGTFSPLHF.

The sample holds a few counts of this clonotype. The chain recombines TRBV29-1 with TRBJ1-2, with unresolved D. Trimming took 6 bases from V and 5 from J, leaving 19 bases between them. CDR1 is SQVTM, CDR2 ANQGSEA, per germline. This CDR3 has 14 amino acids. The chain's CDR3 is CSVDGPIKTYGYTF. Here the CDR3 DNA reads TGCAGCGTCGACGGGCCAATAAAAACTTATGGCTACACCTTC.

The chain combines TRBV5-1 with TRBJ2-2; TRBD2 matches 8 bases. In germline, CDR1 is SGHRS, CDR2 YFSETQ. The CDR3 length is 15 residues. V was clipped by 3 bases and J by 3 bases; unmatched bases: 4. The CDR3 nucleotides read TGCGCCAGCAGCTGTACTAGCGGTTACACCGGGGAGCTGTTTTTT. Its translation: CASSCTSGYTGELFF. The entire variable domain, with the rest obtained from reference TRBV5-1 and TRBJ2-2, is as follows: KAGVTQTPRYLIKTRGQQVTLSCSPISGHRSVSWYQQTPGQGLQFLFEYFSETQRNKGNFPGRFSGRQFSNSRSEMNVSTLELGDSALYLCASSCTSGYTGELFFGEGSRLTVL.

This clonotype was seen ten or more times. This sequence joins TRBV27 and TRBJ2-1; D is uncertain. The V gene lost 3 bases and the J gene lost 6 bases, with 18 bases spanning the gap. The CDR3 spans 16 residues. The germline V gene has CDR1 MNHEY and CDR2 SMNVEV (reference sequence). DNA of the CDR3: TGTGCCAGCAGTTTTTTCTCGGCTACCCGGGCCAATGAGCAGTTCTTC. It is translated as CASSFFSATRANEQFF.

The chain uses TRBV18 and TRBJ2-5; D gene ambiguous. This CDR3 has 13 amino acids. Germline CDR1 reads KGHSH; CDR2 reads LQKENI. V dropped 2 bases and J dropped 2 bases, with 6 bases sitting between them. The DNA of the CDR3 is TGTGCCAGCTCACCAGACATTCAAGAGACCCAGTACTTC. Its protein product is CASSPDIQETQYF.

This clonotype was seen repeatedly, ten times or more. The genes are TRBV15 and TRBJ1-1; D not resolved. The CDR3 spans 12 residues. V was clipped by 1 base and J by 7 bases, with 7 bases between them. Germline V CDR1 and CDR2: LNHNV, YYDKDF (reference sequence). CDR3 nucleotide sequence: TGTGCCACCAGCAGAGTAGGTGTTGAAGCTTTCTTT. Amino acids: CATSRVGVEAFF.

Points on this clonotype: A much larger clone differs by one base, so this may be a read error. The chain employs TRBV28 and TRBJ2-7; 11 nucleotides agree with TRBD2. Germline lookup yields CDR1 MDHEN and CDR2 SYDVKM. The CDR3 totals 16 residues. V shed 7 bases and J 5 bases; nucleotides not matched to a gene: 13. Here the CDR3 DNA reads TGTGCCAGCAATTTCACCTTACTAGCGGGAGAGAACGAGCAGTACTTC. This translates into CASNFTLLAGENEQYF. Complete variable domain (other parts from reference TRBV28 and TRBJ2-7): DVKVTQSSRYLVKRTGEKVFLECVQDMDHENMFWYRQDPGLGLRLIYFSYDVKMKEKGDIPEGYSVSREKKERFSLILESASTNQTSMYLCASNFTLLAGENEQYFGPGTRLTVT.

This clonotype was seen ten or more times. V gene TRBV7-9 combines with J gene TRBJ2-3; a possible D gene is TRBD1 (5 bases). This CDR3 spans 13 amino acids. Germline V lookup: CDR1 SEHNR, CDR2 FQNEAQ (reference sequence). V was trimmed by 8 bases and J by 4 bases, leaving 13 bases between them. CDR3 coding DNA: TGTGCCAGCGGAGCAGGGTCGGCAGATACGCAGTATTTT. This translates into CASGAGSADTQYF. The whole variable domain, remainder taken from reference TRBV7-9 and TRBJ2-3, is DTGVSQNPRHKITKRGQNVTFRCDPISEHNRLYWYRQTLGQGPEFLTYFQNEAQLEKSRLLSDRFSAERPKGSFSTLEIQRTEQGDSAMYLCASGAGSADTQYFGPGTRLTVL.

This clonotype was observed at least ten times. The chain recombines TRBV28 with TRBJ2-3; a weak D match, TRBD1 (6 bases). Germline CDR1 MDHEN, CDR2 SYDVKM. V lost 7 bases and J lost 1, with 21 bases in between. There are 17 residues in the CDR3. CDR3 DNA sequence: TGTGCCAGCAAACCCCAATCAGGGGATCGCGGCACAGATACGCAGTATTTT. Its translation: CASKPQSGDRGTDTQYF.

The gene calls are TRBV20-1 and TRBJ2-3, with D tentatively TRBD2 (5 bases). The V gene lost 6 bases and the J gene lost 2 bases, with 12 bases spanning the gap. The CDR3 extends over 13 amino acids. Germline V gene data show CDR1 as DFQATT and CDR2 as SNEGSKA (reference sequence). DNA of the CDR3: TGCAGTGCCGGGGTAACTCTCACAGATACGCAGTATTTT. Translating gives CSAGVTLTDTQYF.

The V call is TRBV4-1, the J call TRBJ2-7; 13 bases map to TRBD2. Germline lookup yields CDR1 MGHRA and CDR2 YSYEKL. V was clipped by 4 bases and J by 0 bases; unmatched bases: 6. CDR3 length: 17 amino acids. CDR3 DNA: TGCGCCAGCAGCCCTGTCGGGACTAGCGGGAACTCCTACGAGCAGTACTTC. This translates into CASSPVGTSGNSYEQYF.

This clonotype was recorded at least ten times. The chain joins TRBV6-4 to TRBJ2-1; TRBD2 agrees at 10 bases. V lost 3 bases to trimming and J lost 6 bases; unmatched junction nucleotides: 5. Germline V lookup: CDR1 MRHNA, CDR2 SNTAGT. The CDR3 extends over 15 amino acids. DNA for the CDR3: TGTGCCAGCAGTGAATGGACTAGCGGTTCCAATGAGCAGTTCTTC. Translation: CASSEWTSGSNEQFF.

Ten or more counts support this clonotype. The V and J genes are TRBV7-8 and TRBJ2-4, with D maybe TRBD2 (5 bases). The CDR3 sequence is 11 residues long. CDR1 is SGHVS, CDR2 FQNEAQ, per germline. The ends were cut back, 4 bases at V and 8 bases at J, with 6 bases in the middle. The DNA of the CDR3 is TGTGCCAGCAGCTACGGGGACATTCAGTACTTC. Translated, it gives CASSYGDIQYF.